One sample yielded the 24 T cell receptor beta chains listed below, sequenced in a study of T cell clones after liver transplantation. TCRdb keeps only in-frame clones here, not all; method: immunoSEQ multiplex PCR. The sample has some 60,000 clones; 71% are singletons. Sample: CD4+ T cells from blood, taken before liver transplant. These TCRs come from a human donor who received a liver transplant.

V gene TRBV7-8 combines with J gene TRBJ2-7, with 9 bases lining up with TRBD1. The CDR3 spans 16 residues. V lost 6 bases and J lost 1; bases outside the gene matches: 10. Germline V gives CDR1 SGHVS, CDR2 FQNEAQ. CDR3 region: CASRPPGTGWSYEQYF. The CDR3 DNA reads TGTGCCAGCAGGCCCCCTGGGACAGGGTGGTCCTACGAGCAGTACTTC.

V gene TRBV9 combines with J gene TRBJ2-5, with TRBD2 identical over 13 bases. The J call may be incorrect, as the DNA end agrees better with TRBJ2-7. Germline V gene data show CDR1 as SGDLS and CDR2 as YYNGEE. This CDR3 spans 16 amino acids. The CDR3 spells CASSVVGTSGAYEQYF. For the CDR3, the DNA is TGTGCCAGCAGCGTAGTAGGGACTAGCGGGGCCTACGAGCAGTACTTC.

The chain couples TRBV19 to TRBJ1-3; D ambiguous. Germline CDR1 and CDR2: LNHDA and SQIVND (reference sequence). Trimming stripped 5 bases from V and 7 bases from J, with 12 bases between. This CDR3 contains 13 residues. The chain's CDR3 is CASSPSRWNTIYF. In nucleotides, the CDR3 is TGTGCCAGTAGTCCTTCTCGGTGGAACACCATATATTTT.

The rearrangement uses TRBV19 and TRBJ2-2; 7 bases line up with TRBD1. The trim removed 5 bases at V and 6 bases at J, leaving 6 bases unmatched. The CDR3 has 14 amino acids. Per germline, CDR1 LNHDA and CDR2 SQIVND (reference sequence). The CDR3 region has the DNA TGTGCCAGTAGTTCAAGACAGGGAGCCGGGGAGCTGTTTTTT. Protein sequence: CASSSRQGAGELFF.

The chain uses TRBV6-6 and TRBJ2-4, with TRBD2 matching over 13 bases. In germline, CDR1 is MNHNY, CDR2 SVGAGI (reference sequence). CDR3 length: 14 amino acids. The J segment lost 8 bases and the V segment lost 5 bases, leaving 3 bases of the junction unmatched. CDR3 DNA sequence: TGTGCCAGCAGTCGAGGACTAGCGGGGGACATTCAGTACTTC. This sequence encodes CASSRGLAGDIQYF.

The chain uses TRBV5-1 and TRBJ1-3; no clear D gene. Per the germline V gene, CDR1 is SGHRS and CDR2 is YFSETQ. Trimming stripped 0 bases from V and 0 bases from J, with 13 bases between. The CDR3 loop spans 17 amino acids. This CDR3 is CASSLEFSSFSGNTIYF. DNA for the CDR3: TGCGCCAGCAGCTTGGAGTTTTCGAGTTTCTCTGGAAACACCATATATTTT.

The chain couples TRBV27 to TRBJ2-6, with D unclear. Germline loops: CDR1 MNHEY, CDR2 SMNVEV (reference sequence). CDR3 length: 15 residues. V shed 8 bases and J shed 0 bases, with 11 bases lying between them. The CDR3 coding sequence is TGTGCCAGCTCTCTTCCAGGCTCTGGGGCCAACGTCCTGACTTTC. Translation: CASSLPGSGANVLTF.

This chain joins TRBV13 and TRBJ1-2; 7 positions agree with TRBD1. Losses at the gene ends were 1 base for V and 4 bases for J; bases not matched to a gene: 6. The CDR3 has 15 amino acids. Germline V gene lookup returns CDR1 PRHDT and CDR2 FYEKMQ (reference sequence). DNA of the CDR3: TGTGCCAGCAGCTTAGCCCGGGACAGTCGCTATGGCTACACCTTC. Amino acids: CASSLARDSRYGYTF.

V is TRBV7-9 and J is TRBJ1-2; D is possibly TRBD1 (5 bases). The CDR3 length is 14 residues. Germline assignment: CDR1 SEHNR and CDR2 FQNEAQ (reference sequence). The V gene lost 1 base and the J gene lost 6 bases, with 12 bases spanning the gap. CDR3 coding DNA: TGTGCCAGCAGCTTAGGTGCCAGGGCTGATGGCTACACCTTC. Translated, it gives CASSLGARADGYTF.

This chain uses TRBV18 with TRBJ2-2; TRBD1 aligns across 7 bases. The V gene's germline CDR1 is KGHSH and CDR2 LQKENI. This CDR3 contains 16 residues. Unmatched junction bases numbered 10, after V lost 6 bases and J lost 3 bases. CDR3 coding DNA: TGTGCCAGCTCTGTCCGAACAGGGGCCGACACCGGGGAGCTGTTTTTT. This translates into CASSVRTGADTGELFF. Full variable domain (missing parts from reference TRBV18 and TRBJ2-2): NAGVMQNPRHLVRRRGQEARLRCSPMKGHSHVYWYRQLPEEGLKFMVYLQKENIIDESGMPKERFSAEFPKEGPSILRIQQVVRGDSAAYFCASSVRTGADTGELFFGEGSRLTVL.

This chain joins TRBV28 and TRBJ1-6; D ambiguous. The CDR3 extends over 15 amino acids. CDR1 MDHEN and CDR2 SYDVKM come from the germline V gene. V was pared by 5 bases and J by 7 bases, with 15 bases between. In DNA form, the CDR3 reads TGTGCCAGCAGTGTCGACTCCAGCGAGAATTCACCCCTCCACTTT. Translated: CASSVDSSENSPLHF.

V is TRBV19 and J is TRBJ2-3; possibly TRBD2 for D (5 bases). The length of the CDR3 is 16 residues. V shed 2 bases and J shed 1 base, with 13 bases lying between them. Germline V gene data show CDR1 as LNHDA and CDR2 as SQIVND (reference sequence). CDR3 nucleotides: TGTGCCAGTAGTATATACGAAAGCGGAGGCACAGATACGCAGTATTTT. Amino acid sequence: CASSIYESGGTDTQYF.

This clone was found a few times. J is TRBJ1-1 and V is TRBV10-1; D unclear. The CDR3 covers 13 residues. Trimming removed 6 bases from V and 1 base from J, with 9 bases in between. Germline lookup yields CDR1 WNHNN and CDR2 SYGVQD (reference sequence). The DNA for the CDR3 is TGCGCCAGCAGCCTCAGTCAGAACACTGAAGCTTTCTTT. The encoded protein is CASSLSQNTEAFF.

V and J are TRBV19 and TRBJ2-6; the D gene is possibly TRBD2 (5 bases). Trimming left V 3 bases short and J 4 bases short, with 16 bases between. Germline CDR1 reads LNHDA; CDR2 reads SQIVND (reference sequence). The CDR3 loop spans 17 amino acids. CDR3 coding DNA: TGTGCCAGTAGTATTGTTCGAAAGGGAGCGGGGGCCAACGTCCTGACTTTC. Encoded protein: CASSIVRKGAGANVLTF.

The CDR3 protein is CASRKTGDNSPLHF. As DNA, the CDR3 is TGTGCCAGTAGGAAGACAGGGGATAATTCACCCCTCCACTTT. The rearrangement joins TRBV19 to TRBJ1-6; 8 bases line up with TRBD1. The CDR3 totals 14 residues. The V gene end was trimmed by 6 bases and the J gene end by 5 bases; junction bases not matched to a gene: 3. In germline, CDR1 is LNHDA, CDR2 SQIVND (reference sequence).

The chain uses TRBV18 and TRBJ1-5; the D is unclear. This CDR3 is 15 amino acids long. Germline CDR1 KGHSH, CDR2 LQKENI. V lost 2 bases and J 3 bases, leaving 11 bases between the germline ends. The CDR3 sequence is CASSPAYSTNQPQHF. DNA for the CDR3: TGTGCCAGCTCACCAGCTTACAGTACCAATCAGCCCCAGCATTTT.

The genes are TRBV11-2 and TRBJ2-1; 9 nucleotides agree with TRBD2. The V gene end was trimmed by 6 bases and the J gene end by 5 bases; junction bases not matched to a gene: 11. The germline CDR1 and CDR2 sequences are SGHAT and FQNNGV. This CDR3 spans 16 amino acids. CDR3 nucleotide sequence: TGTGCCAGCAGAGCACTAGCGGGCAAGTACCACAATGAGCAGTTCTTC. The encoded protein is CASRALAGKYHNEQFF.

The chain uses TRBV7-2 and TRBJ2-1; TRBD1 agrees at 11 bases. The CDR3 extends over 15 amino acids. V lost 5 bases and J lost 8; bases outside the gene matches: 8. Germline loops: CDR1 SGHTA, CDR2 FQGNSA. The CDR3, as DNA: TGTGCCAGCAGCCACAGGACAGGGGGCTTGGATGAGCAGTTCTTC. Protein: CASSHRTGGLDEQFF.

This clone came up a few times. The CDR3 nucleotides are TGTGCCAGCAGTGGGGCGGGGGGGGCCCACAATGAGCAGTTCTTC. Translated, it gives CASSGAGGAHNEQFF. V usage is TRBV2 and J usage is TRBJ2-1; 9 bases are a match to TRBD2. With V trimmed by 4 bases and J by 5 bases, 6 bases remained unmatched. The CDR3 loop spans 15 amino acids. CDR1 is SNHLY, CDR2 FYNNEI, per germline.

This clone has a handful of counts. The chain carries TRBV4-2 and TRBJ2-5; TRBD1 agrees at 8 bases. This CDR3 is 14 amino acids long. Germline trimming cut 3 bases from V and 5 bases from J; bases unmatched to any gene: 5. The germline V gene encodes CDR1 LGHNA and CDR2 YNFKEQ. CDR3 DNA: TGTGCCAGCAGCCAGGCAGGGGGCGGTGAGACCCAGTACTTC. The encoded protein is CASSQAGGGETQYF.

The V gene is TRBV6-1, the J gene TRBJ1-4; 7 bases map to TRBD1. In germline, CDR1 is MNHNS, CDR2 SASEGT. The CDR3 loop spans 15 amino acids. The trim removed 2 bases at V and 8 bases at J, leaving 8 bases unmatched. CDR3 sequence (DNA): TGTGCCAGCAGTGAATTGGGAACAGGGGAGGAAAAACTGTTTTTT. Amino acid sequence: CASSELGTGEEKLFF.

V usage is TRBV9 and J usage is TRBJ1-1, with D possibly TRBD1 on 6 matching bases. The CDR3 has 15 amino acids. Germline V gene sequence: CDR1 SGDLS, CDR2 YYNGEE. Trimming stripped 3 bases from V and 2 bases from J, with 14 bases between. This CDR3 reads CASSEGGGRNTEAFF. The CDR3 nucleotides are TGTGCCAGCAGCGAGGGGGGGGGCCGAAACACTGAAGCTTTCTTT. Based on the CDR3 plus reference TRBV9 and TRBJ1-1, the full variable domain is DSGVTQTPKHLITATGQRVTLRCSPRSGDLSVYWYQQSLDQGLQFLIQYYNGEERAKGNILERFSAQQFPDLHSELNLSSLELGDSALYFCASSEGGGRNTEAFFGQGTRLTVV.

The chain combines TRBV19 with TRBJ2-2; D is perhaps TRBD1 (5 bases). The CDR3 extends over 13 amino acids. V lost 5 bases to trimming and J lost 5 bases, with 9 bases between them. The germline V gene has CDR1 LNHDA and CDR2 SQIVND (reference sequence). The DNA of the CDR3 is TGTGCCAGTAGTCTTCGACAGACCGGGGAGCTGTTTTTT. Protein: CASSLRQTGELFF.

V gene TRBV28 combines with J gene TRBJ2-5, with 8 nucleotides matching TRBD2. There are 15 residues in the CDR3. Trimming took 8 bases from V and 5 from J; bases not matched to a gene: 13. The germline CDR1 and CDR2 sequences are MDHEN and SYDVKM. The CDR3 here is CASGYAGTGGETQYF. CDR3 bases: TGTGCCAGCGGATATGCCGGGACGGGAGGGGAGACCCAGTACTTC.